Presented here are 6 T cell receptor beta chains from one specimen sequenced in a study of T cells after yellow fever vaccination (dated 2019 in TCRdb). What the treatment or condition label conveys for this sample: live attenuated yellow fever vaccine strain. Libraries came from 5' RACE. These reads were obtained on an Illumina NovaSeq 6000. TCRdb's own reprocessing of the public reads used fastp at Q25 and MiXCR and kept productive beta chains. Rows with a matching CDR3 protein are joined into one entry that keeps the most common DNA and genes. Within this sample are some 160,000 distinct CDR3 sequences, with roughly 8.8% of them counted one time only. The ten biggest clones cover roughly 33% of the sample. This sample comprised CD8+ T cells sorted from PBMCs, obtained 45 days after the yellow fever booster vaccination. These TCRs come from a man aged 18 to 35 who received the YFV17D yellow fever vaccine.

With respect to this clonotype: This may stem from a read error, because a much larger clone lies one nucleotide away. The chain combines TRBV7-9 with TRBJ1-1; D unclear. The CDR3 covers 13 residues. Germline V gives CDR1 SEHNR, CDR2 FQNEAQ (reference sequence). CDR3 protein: CASSLWGDAEAYF. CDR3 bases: TGTGCCAGCAGCTTATGGGGTGATGCTGAAGCTTACTTT.

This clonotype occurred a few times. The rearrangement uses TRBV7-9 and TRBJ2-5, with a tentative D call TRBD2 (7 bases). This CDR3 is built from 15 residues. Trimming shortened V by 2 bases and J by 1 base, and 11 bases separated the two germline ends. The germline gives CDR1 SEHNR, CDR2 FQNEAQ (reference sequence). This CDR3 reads CASSLPRGLQETQYF. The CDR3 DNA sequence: TGTGCCAGCAGCTTACCGCGGGGGCTCCAAGAGACCCAGTACTTC.

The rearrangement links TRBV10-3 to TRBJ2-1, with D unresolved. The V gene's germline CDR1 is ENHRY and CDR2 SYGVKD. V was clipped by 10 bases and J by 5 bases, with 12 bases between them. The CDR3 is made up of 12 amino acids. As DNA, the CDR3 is TGTGCCACCCGAGGTGGGCACAATGAGCAGTTCTTC. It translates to CATRGGHNEQFF.

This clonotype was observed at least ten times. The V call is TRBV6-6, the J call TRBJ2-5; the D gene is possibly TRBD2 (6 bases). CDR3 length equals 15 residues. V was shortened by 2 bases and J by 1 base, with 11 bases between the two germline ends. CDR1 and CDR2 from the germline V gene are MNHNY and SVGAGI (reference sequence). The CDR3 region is CASSYASEFQETQYF. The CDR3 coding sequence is TGTGCCAGCAGTTACGCTAGCGAGTTCCAAGAGACCCAGTACTTC.

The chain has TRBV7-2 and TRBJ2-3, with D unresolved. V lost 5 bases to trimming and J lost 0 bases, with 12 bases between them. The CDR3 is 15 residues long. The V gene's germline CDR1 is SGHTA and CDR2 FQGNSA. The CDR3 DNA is TGTGCCAGCAGCCGAGGACGTTCTAGCACAGATACGCAGTATTTT. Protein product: CASSRGRSSTDTQYF. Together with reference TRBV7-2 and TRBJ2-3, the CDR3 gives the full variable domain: GAGVSQSPSNKVTEKGKDVELRCDPISGHTALYWYRQSLGQGLEFLIYFQGNSAPDKSGLPSDRFSAERTGGSVSTLTIQRTQQEDSAVYLCASSRGRSSTDTQYFGPGTRLTVL.

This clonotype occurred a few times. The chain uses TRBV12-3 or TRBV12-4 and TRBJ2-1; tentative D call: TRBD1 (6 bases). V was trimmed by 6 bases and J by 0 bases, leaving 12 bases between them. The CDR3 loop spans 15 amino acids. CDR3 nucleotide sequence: TGTGCCAGCAGCCGAACAGGGAGCTCCTACAATGAGCAGTTCTTC. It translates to CASSRTGSSYNEQFF.